Listed below are T cell receptor beta chains from one sample, sequenced in a study of blood T cells in healthy people across ages. TCRdb recomputed calls from the 5' RACE reads with MiXCR, one row per CDR3 protein. The profile covers 700,000 or so distinct CDR3 sequences, with roughly 41% appearing a single time and roughly 30% taken by the ten largest. Sequencing was performed on blood. These receptors were obtained from an elderly man in good health. Each CDR3 is given with its conserved first and last residue. Each record gives: D gene, clone size, J gene, V gene, CDR3 protein, CDR3 DNA. The D gene is left open where the match is weak. Some rows mark clone size as missing; the rest say once, few, many or name a class of expanded clone.

D: .; size: .; J: TRBJ2-5; V: TRBV7-2; CDR3: CASSLSLGETQYF; DNA: TGTGCCAGCAGCTTATCTCTGGGGGAGACCCAGTACTTC
D: TRBD2; size: .; J: TRBJ2-5; V: TRBV6-2/TRBV6-3; CDR3: CASRLAGSLNEQYF; DNA: TGTGCCAGCAGACTAGCGGGGTCCCTAAATGAGCAGTACTTC
D: TRBD2; size: few; J: TRBJ2-3; V: TRBV25-1; CDR3: CASTGGRAGLDTQYF; DNA: TGTGCCAGCACCGGGGGACGAGCGGGGTTGGATACGCAGTATTTT
D: TRBD2; size: .; J: TRBJ2-7; V: TRBV20-1; CDR3: CSAQAGPYNEQYF; DNA: TGCAGTGCCCAAGCGGGGCCCTACAATGAGCAGTACTTC
D: .; size: .; J: TRBJ2-5; V: TRBV20-1; CDR3: CSAHQRSVYPETQYF; DNA: TGCAGTGCCCACCAACGGAGTGTTTATCCAGAGACCCAGTACTTC
D: TRBD1; size: few; J: TRBJ2-3; V: TRBV3-1; CDR3: CASRAGTGGTDTQYF; DNA: TGTGCCAGCAGAGCCGGGACAGGGGGCACAGATACGCAGTATTTT
D: TRBD2; size: once; J: TRBJ2-5; V: TRBV7-3; CDR3: CASSPDGGRSVGTQYF; DNA: TGTGCCAGCAGCCCCGACGGCGGGAGATCGGTAGGGACCCAGTACTTC
D: TRBD1; size: .; J: TRBJ1-1; V: TRBV7-2; CDR3: CASTKWHGTVNTEAFF; DNA: TGTGCCAGCACCAAATGGCACGGGACAGTGAACACTGAAGCTTTCTTT
D: .; size: many; J: TRBJ2-6; V: TRBV14; CDR3: CASSQVPGASGANVLTF; DNA: TGTGCCAGCAGCCAAGTCCCAGGCGCCTCTGGGGCCAACGTCCTGACTTTC
D: TRBD1; size: .; J: TRBJ1-2; V: TRBV11-1; CDR3: CASTPDRHGYTF; DNA: TGTGCCAGCACCCCGGACAGGCATGGCTACACCTTC
D: .; size: .; J: TRBJ2-1; V: TRBV7-3; CDR3: CASSLDSGKGGNEQFF; DNA: TGTGCCAGCAGCTTAGACTCGGGGAAAGGCGGCAATGAGCAGTTCTTC
D: .; size: .; J: TRBJ1-1; V: TRBV7-9; CDR3: CASSSTRVMNTEAFF; DNA: TGTGCCAGCAGCTCAACCAGAGTCATGAACACTGAAGCTTTCTTT
D: .; size: .; J: TRBJ2-3; V: TRBV6-5; CDR3: CASSRAETDTQYF; DNA: TGTGCCAGCAGTCGGGCAGAAACAGATACGCAGTATTTT
D: TRBD2; size: .; J: TRBJ2-3; V: TRBV15; CDR3: CATSMWLAGGDTQYF; DNA: TGTGCCACCAGCATGTGGCTAGCGGGGGGAGATACGCAGTATTTT
D: .; size: .; J: TRBJ2-3; V: TRBV12-3/TRBV12-4; CDR3: CASSPMTSDTQYF; DNA: TGTGCCAGCAGCCCAATGACTAGTGACACGCAGTATTTT
D: TRBD2; size: few; J: TRBJ2-3; V: TRBV30; CDR3: CASSPGGWTDTQYF; DNA: TGTGCCTCCTCTCCGGGAGGGTGGACAGATACGCAGTATTTT
D: .; size: .; J: TRBJ2-5; V: TRBV7-9; CDR3: CASSHKTGVKTQYF; DNA: TGTGCCAGCAGCCACAAGACGGGAGTGAAGACCCAGTACTTC
D: TRBD1; size: .; J: TRBJ2-7; V: TRBV20-1; CDR3: CSASTGAGYEQYF; DNA: TGCAGTGCTAGCACAGGGGCTGGCTACGAGCAGTACTTC
D: TRBD1; size: few; J: TRBJ2-2; V: TRBV4-3; CDR3: CASSPGQGESGELFF; DNA: TGCGCCAGCAGCCCGGGACAGGGTGAATCCGGGGAGCTGTTTTTT
D: .; size: .; J: TRBJ2-7; V: TRBV28; CDR3: CASRYTLTSGYEQYF; DNA: TGTGCCAGCAGATACACACTTACTTCGGGTTACGAGCAGTACTTC
D: .; size: .; J: TRBJ2-3; V: TRBV28; CDR3: CASTEYRVGDTQYF; DNA: TGTGCCAGCACCGAGTACCGAGTGGGAGATACGCAGTATTTT
D: TRBD1; size: .; J: TRBJ1-5; V: TRBV6-6; CDR3: CASSLGGAGRPQHF; DNA: TGTGCCAGCAGTTTAGGGGGCGCAGGTCGGCCCCAGCATTTT
D: TRBD1; size: few; J: TRBJ1-1; V: TRBV29-1; CDR3: CSVWTGVNTEAFF; DNA: TGCAGCGTATGGACAGGGGTGAACACTGAAGCTTTCTTT
D: .; size: .; J: TRBJ1-3; V: TRBV7-2; CDR3: CASSFRPRSSGNTIYF; DNA: TGTGCCAGCAGCTTTAGGCCTAGGAGCTCTGGAAACACCATATATTTT
D: TRBD1; size: .; J: TRBJ1-5; V: TRBV7-2; CDR3: CASSPDRAQPQHF; DNA: TGTGCCAGCAGCCCGGACAGGGCCCAGCCCCAGCATTTT
D: .; size: many; J: TRBJ1-2; V: TRBV2; CDR3: CASTQQPNYGYTF; DNA: TGTGCCAGCACACAGCAACCTAACTATGGCTACACCTTC
D: TRBD2; size: .; J: TRBJ2-7; V: TRBV5-5; CDR3: CASSLGSGGETLYF; DNA: TGTGCCAGCAGCTTGGGGTCGGGAGGAGAGACCCTGTACTTC
D: TRBD1; size: few; J: TRBJ2-7; V: TRBV6-2/TRBV6-3; CDR3: CASRARTGPQYEQYF; DNA: TGTGCCAGCAGGGCGAGGACAGGCCCCCAATACGAGCAGTACTTC
D: .; size: few; J: TRBJ1-6; V: TRBV7-2; CDR3: CASSLARRRGDNSPLHF; DNA: TGTGCCAGCAGCTTAGCGAGGCGCCGAGGAGATAATTCACCCCTCCACTTT
D: .; size: once; J: TRBJ2-7; V: TRBV5-5; CDR3: CASSPRLYNEQYF; DNA: TGTGCCAGCAGCCCCCGACTGTACAATGAGCAGTACTTC
D: .; size: .; J: TRBJ1-2; V: TRBV7-9; CDR3: CASSLRQEAYGYTF; DNA: TGTGCCAGCAGCTTAAGACAGGAGGCCTATGGCTACACCTTC
D: TRBD2; size: .; J: TRBJ2-5; V: TRBV7-2; CDR3: CASSLGLAGGYETQYF; DNA: TGTGCCAGCAGCTTGGGACTAGCGGGAGGTTACGAGACCCAGTACTTC
D: .; size: .; J: TRBJ2-1; V: TRBV29-1; CDR3: CSVAQKRSYEQFF; DNA: TGCAGCGTAGCACAGAAGCGGTCCTACGAGCAGTTCTTC
D: .; size: .; J: TRBJ1-4; V: TRBV6-5; CDR3: CASSYSRNEKLFF; DNA: TGTGCCAGCAGTTACTCCCGGAATGAAAAACTGTTTTTT
D: .; size: .; J: TRBJ2-7; V: TRBV15; CDR3: CATSREVVGSYEQYF; DNA: TGTGCCACCAGCAGGGAAGTGGTGGGCTCCTACGAGCAGTACTTC
D: .; size: few; J: TRBJ2-7; V: TRBV4-2; CDR3: CASSQAPQGTNYEQYF; DNA: TGTGCCAGCAGCCAAGCACCACAGGGAACCAACTACGAGCAGTACTTC
D: .; size: few; J: TRBJ2-3; V: TRBV4-1; CDR3: CASSQVARDTQYF; DNA: TGCGCCAGCAGCCAAGTCGCCCGAGATACGCAGTATTTT
D: TRBD2; size: .; J: TRBJ2-1; V: TRBV20-1; CDR3: CSARDPSGGAGNEQFF; DNA: TGCAGTGCTAGAGACCCTAGCGGGGGGGCGGGCAATGAGCAGTTCTTC
D: TRBD1; size: .; J: TRBJ1-5; V: TRBV6-5; CDR3: CASRRTGANQPQHF; DNA: TGTGCCAGCAGGCGGACAGGAGCAAATCAGCCCCAGCATTTT
D: .; size: .; J: TRBJ1-4; V: TRBV29-1; CDR3: CSVGWGPNEKLFF; DNA: TGCAGCGTTGGATGGGGGCCTAATGAAAAACTGTTTTTT
D: .; size: .; J: TRBJ2-7; V: TRBV9; CDR3: CASSVEVRSYEQYF; DNA: TGTGCCAGCAGCGTAGAGGTCAGGTCCTACGAGCAGTACTTC
D: TRBD2; size: .; J: TRBJ2-4; V: TRBV28; CDR3: CASSPLAGVAKNIQYF; DNA: TGTGCCAGCAGCCCACTAGCGGGAGTAGCCAAAAACATTCAGTACTTC
D: TRBD2; size: few; J: TRBJ2-3; V: TRBV12-3/TRBV12-4; CDR3: CASTRIAGYTDTQYF; DNA: TGTGCCAGCACCCGTATAGCGGGATACACAGATACGCAGTATTTT
D: .; size: few; J: TRBJ1-1; V: TRBV29-1; CDR3: CSVEGDRTEAFF; DNA: TGCAGCGTTGAAGGCGATCGCACTGAAGCTTTCTTT
D: .; size: few; J: TRBJ2-3; V: TRBV6-2/TRBV6-3; CDR3: CASILSGANTQYF; DNA: TGTGCCAGCATACTTAGCGGAGCGAATACGCAGTATTTT
D: .; size: .; J: TRBJ2-1; V: TRBV2; CDR3: CASGGQGRTQFF; DNA: TGTGCCAGCGGGGGGCAGGGACGAACCCAGTTCTTC
D: .; size: many; J: TRBJ1-2; V: TRBV6-2/TRBV6-3; CDR3: CASSYTRQGNFYGYTF; DNA: TGTGCCAGCAGTTACACCCGGCAGGGGAACTTCTATGGCTACACCTTC
D: .; size: many; J: TRBJ2-6; V: TRBV27; CDR3: CATCPLGSGANVLTF; DNA: TGTGCCACCTGCCCCCTCGGCTCTGGGGCCAACGTCCTGACTTTC